These 23 T cell receptor beta chains came from one sample sequenced in a study of blood T cells in healthy people across ages. Primers used in a second PCR of roughly 7 to 12 cycles were a sample-barcoded 5' primer and a J-beta primer mix. TCRdb independently ran MiXCR on the 5' RACE reads; one entry per CDR3 protein. The data contain some 1 million distinct CDR3 sequences, 40% to 55% of them seen just once; the ten biggest clones take up over 15%. The sequenced material came from blood. Receptors were obtained from a woman aged 60 to 75 in good health.

As to this clonotype: Given a much more abundant clone one base away, this may be a read error. The chain has TRBV27 and TRBJ2-1, with D unclear. The CDR3 loop spans 14 amino acids. Trimming took 6 bases from V and 7 from J, leaving 16 bases between them. Germline CDR1 is MNHEY and CDR2 is SMNVEV (reference sequence). CDR3 sequence (DNA): TGTGCCAGCAGGCGGAACCCCCTAGGGAATGAGCAGTTCTTC. Amino acids: CASRRNPLGNEQFF.

V usage is TRBV7-2 and J usage is TRBJ1-1; D is possibly TRBD1 (6 bases). CDR3 length equals 18 residues. The germline V gene has CDR1 SGHTA and CDR2 FQGNSA. Trimming took off 2 bases at V and 0 bases at J, with 19 bases between the two ends. The CDR3 sequence: CASSLLAYRVTMNTEAFF. DNA for the CDR3: TGTGCCAGCAGCTTATTGGCCTACAGGGTAACTATGAACACTGAAGCTTTCTTT.

This chain joins TRBV15 and TRBJ2-3; D might be TRBD1 or TRBD2, each matching 5 bases. Deletions cut 3 bases from V and 2 bases from J, with 15 bases between. The CDR3 totals 16 residues. The germline CDR1 and CDR2 sequences are LNHNV and YYDKDF (reference sequence). In DNA form, the CDR3 reads TGTGCCACCAGCAGTGACGGGGACGGGTACACAGATACGCAGTATTTT. Its protein is CATSSDGDGYTDTQYF.

V gene TRBV20-1 combines with J gene TRBJ2-3, with TRBD2 identical over 8 bases. V was pared by 0 bases and J by 6 bases, with 14 bases of the junction left unmatched. This CDR3 is 17 amino acids long. Looked up from germline, CDR1 is DFQATT and CDR2 is SNEGSKA (reference sequence). CDR3 DNA: TGCAGTGCTAGAGATGAGGGAGAAGCGGGAGCGACCGATACGCAGTATTTT. This translates into CSARDEGEAGATDTQYF.

This clonotype was observed a few times. V gene TRBV20-1 combines with J gene TRBJ2-1; the match to TRBD2 covers 10 bases. The CDR3 has 15 amino acids. CDR1 and CDR2 from the germline V gene are DFQATT and SNEGSKA (reference sequence). With V trimmed by 5 bases and J by 12 bases, 16 bases remained unmatched. This chain's CDR3 is CSAGAPGLASRGQFF. As DNA, the CDR3 is TGCAGTGCTGGAGCCCCGGGACTAGCGAGCCGGGGGCAGTTCTTC.

This clonotype was picked up a small number of times. This chain uses TRBV29-1 with TRBJ1-2; 8 bases are a match to TRBD1. Germline CDR1 is SQVTM and CDR2 is ANQGSEA. The V segment lost 5 bases and the J segment 4 bases; nucleotides outside the gene matches: 6. The CDR3 loop spans 13 amino acids. CDR3 bases: TGCAGCGTTACGACAGGGGTTTTCTATGGCTACACCTTC. Protein: CSVTTGVFYGYTF.

CDR3 sequence (DNA): TGTGCCAGCAGCCCCCAATGGACAGGGGTGTACAATGAGCAGTTCTTC. Protein product: CASSPQWTGVYNEQFF. This sequence joins TRBV5-6 and TRBJ2-1; 9 nucleotides align to TRBD1. Germline V lookup: CDR1 SGHDT, CDR2 YYEEEE. V dropped 4 bases and J dropped 4; count of bases not matched to a gene: 9. The CDR3 is made up of 16 amino acids.

This clonotype was counted a few times. CDR3 sequence: CASSLPGTGGPDNEQFF. The CDR3 DNA follows: TGTGCCAGCAGTCTCCCCGGGACAGGGGGTCCGGACAATGAGCAGTTCTTC. This rearrangement joins TRBV28 to TRBJ2-1; 11 nucleotides agree with TRBD1. V dropped 5 bases and J dropped 5; count of bases not matched to a gene: 11. The germline CDR1 and CDR2 sequences are MDHEN and SYDVKM. CDR3 length equals 17 residues.

The V call is TRBV12-3 or TRBV12-4, the J call TRBJ2-7; 10 bases are shared with TRBD2. The trim removed 5 bases at V and 7 bases at J, leaving 11 bases unmatched. The CDR3 has 15 residues. CDR3 loop: CASSPLAGVNNEQYF. Written as DNA, the CDR3 is TGTGCCAGCAGTCCTCTAGCGGGGGTTAACAATGAGCAGTACTTC.

The rearrangement joins TRBV3-1 to TRBJ1-5, with D unclear. Germline V gene data show CDR1 as LGHDT and CDR2 as YNNKEL (reference sequence). There are 13 residues in the CDR3. Trimming cost V 0 bases and J 7 bases, with 7 bases left between them. The CDR3 region is CASSQDTTQPQHF. The CDR3 DNA reads TGTGCCAGCAGCCAAGATACAACACAGCCCCAGCATTTT.

In DNA, the CDR3 is TGTGCCAGCAGTTTATTAGGGTTCCCCGAGCAGTACTTC. Translated, it gives CASSLLGFPEQYF. The chain is built from TRBV28 and TRBJ2-7; D not certain. Trimming took off 1 base at V and 6 bases at J, with 10 bases between the two ends. Germline assignment: CDR1 MDHEN and CDR2 SYDVKM. This CDR3 is 13 amino acids long.

This clonotype was counted only a few times. V is TRBV10-3 and J is TRBJ1-6; D is undetermined. The CDR3 runs to 13 residues. CDR1 ENHRY and CDR2 SYGVKD come from the germline V gene. Trimming shortened V by 1 base and J by 7 bases, and 5 bases separated the two germline ends. Written as DNA, the CDR3 is TGTGCCATCAGTGAGTTCGAGAATTCACCCCTCCACTTT. It is translated as CAISEFENSPLHF.

A remark on this clonotype: At one boundary the junction diverges from the germline segment, which might be a read error. The CDR3 DNA reads TGTGCCAGCACTGAAGGGGGTAGGAACATTCAGTACTTC. Protein sequence: CASTEGGRNIQYF. The chain employs TRBV2 and TRBJ2-4; a weak D match, TRBD1 (6 bases). The CDR3 covers 13 residues. Germline CDR1 SNHLY, CDR2 FYNNEI. Supplemented by reference TRBV2 and TRBJ2-4, the full variable domain reads EPEVTQTPSHQVTQMGQEVILRCVPISNHLYFYWYRQILGQKVEFLVSFYNNEISEKSEIFDDQFSVERPDGSNFTLKIRSTKLEDSAMYFCASTEGGRNIQYFGAGTRLSVL.

This clonotype was recorded once. The V and J genes are TRBV6-6 and TRBJ1-5; 8 nucleotides match TRBD1. Germline V gene lookup returns CDR1 MNHNY and CDR2 SVGAGI (reference sequence). Germline trimming cut 5 bases from V and 6 bases from J; bases unmatched to any gene: 9. The CDR3 extends over 15 amino acids. CDR3 DNA sequence: TGTGCCAGCAGTCACGCAGGGGGCGCGGGTCAGCCCCAGCATTTT. This codes for CASSHAGGAGQPQHF.

The chain is built from TRBV3-1 and TRBJ2-4; D call uncertain. The closer fit of TRBJ2-7 to the DNA end suggests the J call may be wrong. The CDR3 covers 14 residues. Germline CDR1 LGHDT, CDR2 YNNKEL (reference sequence). The CDR3 loop reads CASSQDRAGHEQYF. CDR3 in DNA: TGTGCCAGCAGCCAAGACAGAGCAGGTCACGAGCAGTACTTC.

The V and J genes are TRBV6-2 or TRBV6-3 and TRBJ2-5; D gene unclear. The ends were cut back, 6 bases at V and 10 bases at J, with 15 bases in the middle. The CDR3 loop spans 12 amino acids. Germline-derived CDR1 and CDR2 are MNHEY and SVGEGT. The CDR3 DNA follows: TGTGCCAGCAGCTCCGGAGCGAGGAGCCAGTACTTC. Translating it yields CASSSGARSQYF.

The CDR3 region has the DNA TGCGCCAGCAGCCCAAGCGGGGACACAGATACGCAGTATTTT. Translating it yields CASSPSGDTDTQYF. V is TRBV5-1 and J is TRBJ2-3, with 7 nucleotides matching TRBD2. Germline V gene data show CDR1 as SGHRS and CDR2 as YFSETQ. V shed 4 bases, J shed 2 bases, and the junction held 4 bases outside the gene matches. The CDR3 is made up of 14 amino acids. Looking up the rest from reference TRBV5-1 and TRBJ2-3 gives the full variable domain: KAGVTQTPRYLIKTRGQQVTLSCSPISGHRSVSWYQQTPGQGLQFLFEYFSETQRNKGNFPGRFSGRQFSNSRSEMNVSTLELGDSALYLCASSPSGDTDTQYFGPGTRLTVL.

This clonotype was recorded many times. The genes are TRBV29-1 and TRBJ1-2; D gene unclear. Trimming removed 5 bases at V and 8 bases at J, with 18 bases between. The CDR3 loop spans 13 amino acids. Per the germline V gene, CDR1 is SQVTM and CDR2 is ANQGSEA. The CDR3 DNA sequence: TGCAGCGTTTTGGAAGGGATCGGTGGCGGCTACACCTTC. It is translated as CSVLEGIGGGYTF.

This clonotype was found a few times. The rearrangement links TRBV21-1 to TRBJ2-1; TRBD1, the D gene given by the table, was not confirmed from the DNA. TRBV21-1 is annotated as a pseudogene. The CDR3 covers 20 residues. The CDR3 DNA is TGTGCCAGCAGCAAATCTAATAACCGGGGCAGTTTTTTCTCATACAATGAGCAGTTCTTC. Translated: CASSKSNNRGSFFSYNEQFF.

V usage is TRBV4-1 and J usage is TRBJ1-2, with D maybe TRBD1 (6 bases). The CDR3 runs 15 residues. Deletions cut 5 bases from V and 4 bases from J, with 17 bases between. Germline V gives CDR1 MGHRA, CDR2 YSYEKL. Here the CDR3 reads CASSEREGRGYGYTF. The CDR3, as DNA: TGCGCCAGCAGCGAAAGGGAAGGCAGGGGCTATGGCTACACCTTC.

The gene calls are TRBV27 and TRBJ2-2; D is perhaps TRBD2 (6 bases). CDR3 length: 15 amino acids. The germline V gene encodes CDR1 MNHEY and CDR2 SMNVEV (reference sequence). The V end was cut by 4 bases, the J end by 5 bases, with 14 bases between. CDR3 DNA: TGTGCCAGCAGTTGGAGGGGATCAATAACCGGGGAGCTGTTTTTT. Protein product: CASSWRGSITGELFF.

Points on this clonotype: One end of the junction varies from germline; a read error may be responsible. The V gene is TRBV5-1, the J gene TRBJ2-7, with 11 bases fitting TRBD2. CDR1 and CDR2 from the germline V gene are SGHRS and YFSETQ. The CDR3 consists of 17 residues. CDR3: CASSSRVAGGESYGQYF. CDR3 nucleotide sequence: TGCGCCAGCAGCTCCCGAGTAGCGGGAGGGGAATCCTACGGGCAGTACTTC.

The rearrangement joins TRBV6-5 to TRBJ2-4; TRBD2 is a possible D gene (5 bases). Matching the DNA end better, TRBJ2-7 makes the J call doubtful. The CDR3 is 12 amino acids. Per the germline V gene, CDR1 is MNHEY and CDR2 is SVGAGI. CDR3 region: CASSLSGVEQYF. The CDR3 DNA follows: TGTGCCAGCAGCCTCTCCGGGGTCGAGCAGTACTTC.